The source of this TCR beta chain is a study of cytomegalovirus exposure and HLA in healthy donors. The wider study: Falling in the Caucasian-associated ancestry cluster were 65% to 90% of under 500 genotyped donors. Findings of the study overall: Researchers had no immune exposure information except CMV serostatus available. The study reported that TCR beta sequences accurately predicted HLA-A and HLA-B alleles in most subjects.

PCR was performed using 60 Vbeta and 13 Jbeta primers. The assay was immunoSEQ multiplex PCR, and TCRdb's table has in-frame clones only and misses some. The sample records some 170,000 clones, nearly 80% being singletons. Concerning this clone itself: Its antigen is not known.

The CDR3 has 17 residues. The junction had 10 bases not matched to a gene; V was cut back by 2 bases and J by 0 bases. The V gene's germline CDR1 is SGHNT and CDR2 YYREEE (reference sequence). The receptor was isolated from a man aged 18 to 29 in good health and CMV-seropositive. The V and J genes are TRBV5-4 and TRBJ2-7, with 8 positions matching TRBD2. The sequenced sample was PBMCs. DNA for the CDR3: TGTGCCAGCAGCTTACAGATCATAGCGGGGAGCTCCTACGAGCAGTACTTC. Residues: CASSLQIIAGSSYEQYF.